This T cell receptor (beta chain) was profiled in a study of cytomegalovirus exposure and HLA in healthy donors. General study points: Later, an analysis showed that TCR beta chains associated with HLA were more clonally expanded than others that were equally common. Whilst most TCR sequences proved rare, a subset of public TCRs occurred across many donors.

A note on this clone: Its antigen is not known.

All the people who gave samples were healthy bone marrow donors. 60 Vbeta and 13 Jbeta primers were used in PCR. Repertoires were generated with immunoSEQ multiplex PCR, while TCRdb's copy carries only in-frame clones and drops some. The sample contains about 200,000 clones, roughly 80% of which appear only once. Trimming pared 8 bases from V and 2 bases from J, leaving 11 bases between. Germline CDR1 reads MNHNS; CDR2 reads SASEGT. The CDR3 is 13 amino acids. The clonotype originates from a man under 40 in good health and CMV-seronegative. The V call is TRBV6-1, the J call TRBJ2-3; no firm D call. Sequencing was done on a sample of PBMCs. Here the CDR3 reads CASVHRHTDTQYF. CDR3 nucleotide sequence: TGTGCCAGCGTCCACCGACACACAGATACGCAGTATTTT.